The 5 T cell receptor beta chains below all came from one sample that was sequenced in a study of blood T cell repertoires in COVID-19. Generated by immunoSEQ multiplex PCR, the TCRdb table keeps only in-frame clones and is missing some. The repertoire has around 390,000 clones, approximately 90% of them found once; the top ten carry approximately 9.3%. The sample taken for sequencing was PBMCs or T cells enriched from blood (not recorded which). These receptor sequences come from a woman aged 45-59 years who had recovered from COVID-19.

This chain connects TRBV2 to TRBJ2-6; tentatively, D is TRBD2 (6 bases). Germline lookup yields CDR1 SNHLY and CDR2 FYNNEI. V dropped 5 bases and J dropped 4 bases, with 15 bases sitting between them. The CDR3 loop spans 16 amino acids. The CDR3 here is CASSPRDFPGANVLTF. The CDR3 DNA sequence: TGTGCCAGCAGTCCTCGGGACTTCCCGGGGGCCAACGTCCTGACTTTC.

The V and J genes are TRBV19 and TRBJ1-4; the match to TRBD1 covers 8 bases. Per germline, CDR1 LNHDA and CDR2 SQIVND (reference sequence). V lost 7 bases to trimming and J lost 8 bases; unmatched junction nucleotides: 9. This CDR3 has 14 amino acids. The CDR3 sequence: CASKAAGGLEKLFF. The CDR3 nucleotides are TGTGCCAGTAAAGCCGCAGGGGGCTTGGAAAAACTGTTTTTT.

In its sample, this clone was seen once. The chain recombines TRBV2 with TRBJ1-2, with 7 positions matching TRBD1. CDR1 is SNHLY and CDR2 is FYNNEI in the germline V gene. After removal of 2 bases from V and 7 bases from J, the junction contained 10 bases not matched to a gene. The CDR3 consists of 15 residues. The CDR3 sequence is CASSEFTGETSGYTF. In nucleotides, the CDR3 is TGTGCCAGCAGTGAATTCACAGGGGAAACGAGTGGCTACACCTTC.

The chain uses TRBV28 and TRBJ1-2, with 11 bases fitting TRBD1. The trim removed 7 bases at V and 4 bases at J, leaving 8 bases unmatched. Germline V gene lookup returns CDR1 MDHEN and CDR2 SYDVKM. The CDR3 covers 15 residues. CDR3 sequence (DNA): TGTGCCAGCAACCTAGGGGGGACAGGGGGCTATGGCTACACCTTC. This codes for CASNLGGTGGYGYTF.

This clone came up once. This chain connects TRBV7-2 to TRBJ1-6; tentative D call: TRBD1 (5 bases). Looked up from germline, CDR1 is SGHTA and CDR2 is FQGNSA. The CDR3 is made up of 14 amino acids. Deletions cut 1 base from V and 10 bases from J, with 11 bases between. CDR3 region: CASSLERGYSPLHF. The CDR3 nucleotides are TGTGCCAGCAGCTTAGAGCGGGGGTACTCACCCCTCCACTTT. The variable domain in full, completed from reference TRBV7-2 and TRBJ1-6, reads GAGVSQSPSNKVTEKGKDVELRCDPISGHTALYWYRQSLGQGLEFLIYFQGNSAPDKSGLPSDRFSAERTGGSVSTLTIQRTQQEDSAVYLCASSLERGYSPLHFGNGTRLTVT.